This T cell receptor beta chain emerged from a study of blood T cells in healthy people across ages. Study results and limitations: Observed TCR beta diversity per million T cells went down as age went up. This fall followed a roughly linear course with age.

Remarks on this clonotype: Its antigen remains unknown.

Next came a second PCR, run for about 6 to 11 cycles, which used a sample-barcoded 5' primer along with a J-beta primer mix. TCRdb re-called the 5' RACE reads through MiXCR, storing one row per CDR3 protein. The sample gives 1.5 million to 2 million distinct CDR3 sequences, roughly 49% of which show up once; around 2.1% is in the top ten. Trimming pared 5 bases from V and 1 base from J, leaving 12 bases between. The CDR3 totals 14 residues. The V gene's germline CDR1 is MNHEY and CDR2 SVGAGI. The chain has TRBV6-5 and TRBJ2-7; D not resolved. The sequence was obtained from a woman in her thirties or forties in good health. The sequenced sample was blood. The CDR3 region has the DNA TGTGCCAGCAGTCCCGACGGCACTTCCTACGAGCAGTACTTC. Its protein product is CASSPDGTSYEQYF.